Below are 26 T cell receptor beta chains sequenced from a single sample in a study of cytomegalovirus exposure and HLA in healthy donors (dated by TCRdb to about 2017). The protocol used for the library was the immunoSEQ multiplex PCR assay. For the multiplex PCR, a mixture combining 60 forward primers for TCR Vbeta segments and 13 reverse primers for TCR Jbeta segments was used. This immuneACCESS table, as held by TCRdb, lists in-frame sequences with V and J called but not all clones. Of the missing ones, under half trace to an unresolved V gene in checked studies; the others have no known cause. Here the sample has about 180,000 clones; about 80% occur a single time. The ten largest clonotypes hold about 3.8% of the sample. Sequencing was carried out using PBMCs. These receptors were collected from a woman aged 55-70 years in good health and CMV-seropositive.

The rearrangement uses TRBV7-9 and TRBJ1-2, with D perhaps TRBD1 (5 bases). The CDR3 is 17 amino acids. Germline V gene sequence: CDR1 SEHNR, CDR2 FQNEAQ (reference sequence). Between the trimmed V and J ends, which lost 3 bases and 3 bases, there was a span of 20 bases. CDR3 loop: CASSLAGTASADYGYTF. CDR3 sequence (DNA): TGTGCCAGCAGCTTGGCCGGGACGGCTAGCGCAGACTATGGCTACACCTTC.

The chain employs TRBV7-3 and TRBJ2-1; D might be TRBD1 (6 bases). Germline CDR1 reads SGHTA; CDR2 reads FQGTGA. V lost 5 bases and J 7 bases, leaving 30 bases between the germline ends. The CDR3 contains 19 residues. CDR3 residues: CASSRKILSIGQPNNEQFF. CDR3 coding DNA: TGTGCCAGCAGCCGCAAAATTCTTTCCATCGGACAGCCTAATAATGAGCAGTTCTTC.

This clone appeared a few times. The chain links TRBV5-1 to TRBJ1-1; 7 nucleotides line up with TRBD1. The J segment lost 6 bases and the V segment lost 4 bases, leaving 12 bases of the junction unmatched. CDR1 and CDR2 (germline): SGHRS, YFSETQ. The CDR3 extends over 15 amino acids. The CDR3 region is CASSTRQGVISEAFF. CDR3 sequence (DNA): TGCGCCAGCAGCACCCGACAGGGTGTTATTTCTGAAGCTTTCTTT.

This clone was counted only a few times. This chain links TRBV7-2 with TRBJ2-1; 8 bases agree with TRBD2. This CDR3 is 15 amino acids long. Germline V CDR1 and CDR2: SGHTA, FQGNSA. Trimming at V came to 2 bases and at J to 13 bases, leaving 13 bases not matched to a gene. This CDR3 is CASSLWSGSKQAQFF. The CDR3 nucleotides are TGTGCCAGCAGCTTATGGAGCGGGAGCAAACAAGCACAGTTCTTC.

This clone came up once. The genes are TRBV18 and TRBJ1-4; no firm D call. The CDR3 length is 14 residues. In germline, CDR1 is KGHSH, CDR2 LQKENI. Trimming removed 3 bases from V and 5 bases from J, with 10 bases in between. The CDR3 nucleotides are TGTGCCAGCTCACCTGCCTATGCGAATGAAAAACTGTTTTTT. It translates to CASSPAYANEKLFF.

The rearrangement links TRBV30 to TRBJ2-2, with TRBD2 matching over 7 bases. V dropped 2 bases and J dropped 6; count of bases not matched to a gene: 6. The CDR3 sequence is 14 residues long. Looked up from germline, CDR1 is GTSNPN and CDR2 is SVGIG (reference sequence). CDR3 DNA sequence: TGTGCCTGGAGTCGCGGGAGTTGGGCCGGGGAGCTGTTTTTT. As protein: CAWSRGSWAGELFF. Using reference TRBV30 and TRBJ2-2 for the parts outside the CDR3, the full variable domain is SQTIHQWPATLVQPVGSPLSLECTVEGTSNPNLYWYRQAAGRGLQLLFYSVGIGQISSEVPQNLSASRPQDRQFILSSKKLLLSDSGFYLCAWSRGSWAGELFFGEGSRLTVL.

This chain connects TRBV7-2 to TRBJ2-7; D may be TRBD1 (8 bases). CDR1 and CDR2 (germline): SGHTA, FQGNSA. CDR3 size: 14 residues. Trimming cost V 5 bases and J 3 bases, with 14 bases left between them. CDR3 bases: TGTGCCAGCAGCCCACAGGGGGGGGGCTACGAGCAGTACTTC. Translating it yields CASSPQGGGYEQYF.

In this sample, this clone turned up once. The chain has TRBV5-1 and TRBJ1-4; no reliable D call. V was shortened by 4 bases and J by 2 bases, with 9 bases between the two germline ends. Germline CDR1 SGHRS, CDR2 YFSETQ. This CDR3 is built from 14 residues. DNA for the CDR3: TGCGCCAGCAGCCCGGAGGGCACTAATGAAAAACTGTTTTTT. This sequence encodes CASSPEGTNEKLFF.

The chain is built from TRBV19 and TRBJ1-6, with TRBD1 identical over 11 bases. V dropped 4 bases and J dropped 13; count of bases not matched to a gene: 9. Per germline, CDR1 LNHDA and CDR2 SQIVND (reference sequence). The CDR3 sequence is 15 residues long. This CDR3 reads CASSRTGGEGWPLHF. CDR3 in DNA: TGTGCCAGTAGTAGGACAGGGGGCGAAGGGTGGCCCCTCCACTTT. The complete variable domain, with remaining parts taken from reference TRBV19 and TRBJ1-6, reads DGGITQSPKYLFRKEGQNVTLSCEQNLNHDAMYWYRQDPGQGLRLIYYSQIVNDFQKGDIAEGYSVSREKKESFPLTVTSAQKNPTAFYLCASSRTGGEGWPLHFGNGTRLTVT.

This clone has a single count. This rearrangement joins TRBV11-1 to TRBJ2-2, with D maybe TRBD2 (5 bases). Per germline, CDR1 SGHAT and CDR2 FQDESV (reference sequence). Deletions cut 4 bases from V and 3 bases from J, with 6 bases between. The CDR3 runs 13 residues. This CDR3 is CASSSRDTGELFF. The CDR3 nucleotides read TGTGCCAGCAGCTCGAGGGACACCGGGGAGCTGTTTTTT.

The genes are TRBV27 and TRBJ1-2; 7 nucleotides match TRBD1. CDR1 and CDR2 (germline): MNHEY, SMNVEV (reference sequence). Trimming removed 6 bases from V and 5 bases from J; junction bases left unmatched: 6. The CDR3 loop spans 13 amino acids. In nucleotides, the CDR3 is TGTGCCAGCAGACTAACAGGGGATTATGGCTACACCTTC. Residues: CASRLTGDYGYTF.

The rearrangement links TRBV5-5 to TRBJ2-5; D uncertain. V was pared by 2 bases and J by 5 bases, with 7 bases between. The CDR3 spans 12 residues. Germline V gene sequence: CDR1 SGHKS, CDR2 YYEKEE (reference sequence). CDR3 coding DNA: TGTGCCAGCAGCTTTTCCTCCGAGACCCAGTACTTC. Residues: CASSFSSETQYF. The full variable domain, rest sourced from reference TRBV5-5 and TRBJ2-5, is DAGVTQSPTHLIKTRGQQVTLRCSPISGHKSVSWYQQVLGQGPQFIFQYYEKEERGRGNFPDRFSARQFPNYSSELNVNALLLGDSALYLCASSFSSETQYFGPGTRLLVL.

V is TRBV7-2 and J is TRBJ2-3; 12 bases align to TRBD2. Per germline, CDR1 SGHTA and CDR2 FQGNSA. Unmatched junction bases numbered 7, after V lost 2 bases and J lost 1 base. The CDR3 is 18 residues long. The chain's CDR3 is CASSLFRTSGTRTDTQYF. The CDR3 DNA reads TGTGCCAGCAGCTTATTTCGGACTAGCGGGACGCGCACAGATACGCAGTATTTT. Full variable domain (missing parts from reference TRBV7-2 and TRBJ2-3): GAGVSQSPSNKVTEKGKDVELRCDPISGHTALYWYRQSLGQGLEFLIYFQGNSAPDKSGLPSDRFSAERTGGSVSTLTIQRTQQEDSAVYLCASSLFRTSGTRTDTQYFGPGTRLTVL.

This clone came up a few times. The rearrangement links TRBV7-3 to TRBJ2-3; TRBD2 might be the D (5 bases). V was pared by 1 base and J by 0 bases, with 5 bases between. The CDR3 has 14 residues. In germline, CDR1 is SGHTA, CDR2 FQGTGA. For the CDR3, the DNA is TGTGCCAGCAGCTTAAGGACTAGCACAGATACGCAGTATTTT. This sequence encodes CASSLRTSTDTQYF.

V and J are TRBV30 and TRBJ2-5, with 9 bases fitting TRBD1. V was pared by 8 bases and J by 2 bases, with 3 bases of the junction left unmatched. The germline V gene encodes CDR1 GTSNPN and CDR2 SVGIG (reference sequence). The CDR3 covers 12 residues. In DNA form, the CDR3 reads TGTGCCGCAGGACAGGGGCAAGAGACCCAGTACTTC. Translated: CAAGQGQETQYF.

The chain carries TRBV19 and TRBJ2-5; no clear D. The J call is doubtful: the DNA matches TRBJ2-7 better. The CDR3 is 14 residues long. Germline V gene data show CDR1 as LNHDA and CDR2 as SQIVND (reference sequence). CDR3 protein: CASSIIADTYEQYF. Here the CDR3 DNA reads TGTGCCAGTAGTATTATCGCGGATACCTACGAGCAGTACTTC.

J is TRBJ1-2 and V is TRBV6-5; D gene unclear. V shed 0 bases and J shed 10 bases, with 12 bases lying between them. There are 13 residues in the CDR3. CDR1 and CDR2 from the germline V gene are MNHEY and SVGAGI. The CDR3 protein is CASSYSGLWLYTF. The CDR3 DNA is TGTGCCAGCAGTTACTCGGGCCTGTGGCTCTACACCTTC.

The gene calls are TRBV9 and TRBJ2-2; D remains unclear. Germline assignment: CDR1 SGDLS and CDR2 YYNGEE. V lost 7 bases and J 7 bases, leaving 11 bases between the germline ends. The CDR3 has 12 amino acids. The CDR3 protein is CASSPRDGELFF. CDR3 sequence (DNA): TGTGCCAGCTCCCCCCGAGACGGGGAGCTGTTTTTT.

In regard to this clone: At one of its ends the junction is not consistent with the germline gene, which may arise from a read error. V is TRBV7-7 and J is TRBJ2-3; possibly TRBD1 for D (5 bases). The CDR3 consists of 16 residues. CDR1 is SSHAT and CDR2 is FNYEAQ in the germline V gene (reference sequence). The CDR3 loop is CASSLGVQGSTDTQYF. The DNA for the CDR3 is TGTGCTAGCAGCCTAGGGGTTCAGGGCTCCACAGATACGCAGTATTTT.

This chain connects TRBV7-3 to TRBJ2-2; D is perhaps TRBD1 (5 bases). The germline gives CDR1 SGHTA, CDR2 FQGTGA. The CDR3 runs 15 residues. Trimming removed 6 bases at V and 0 bases at J, with 11 bases between. CDR3 in DNA: TGTGCCAGCAGGCCAGGGCCCGCGAACACCGGGGAGCTGTTTTTT. Translating gives CASRPGPANTGELFF.

The chain uses TRBV6-1 and TRBJ1-1; TRBD1 matches at 7 bases. V gave up 6 bases and J gave up 0 bases; unmatched junction bases: 7. The CDR3 is 15 residues long. Germline V gene sequence: CDR1 MNHNS, CDR2 SASEGT. The CDR3 protein is CASRDRRVMNTEAFF. In DNA form, the CDR3 reads TGTGCCAGCAGGGACAGGCGTGTTATGAACACTGAAGCTTTCTTT.

The rearrangement links TRBV6-6 to TRBJ1-4; TRBD1 is a possible D gene (6 bases). Trimming cost V 2 bases and J 5 bases, with 9 bases left between them. Germline V lookup: CDR1 MNHNY, CDR2 SVGAGI (reference sequence). The length of the CDR3 is 14 residues. CDR3 in amino acids: CASSYDRRNEKLFF. Written as DNA, the CDR3 is TGTGCCAGCAGTTACGACAGGAGGAATGAAAAACTGTTTTTT.

The chain has TRBV29-1 and TRBJ2-1; D is undetermined. V was pared by 5 bases and J by 2 bases, with 13 bases between. Per germline, CDR1 SQVTM and CDR2 ANQGSEA. The CDR3 runs 14 residues. The CDR3 DNA is TGCAGCGTTACCCCGAGACTCGCCTACAATGAGCAGTTCTTC. Residues: CSVTPRLAYNEQFF.

The rearrangement links TRBV6-5 to TRBJ2-1; the match to TRBD1 covers 10 bases. CDR1 and CDR2 from the germline V gene are MNHEY and SVGAGI. The CDR3 runs to 15 residues. The trim removed 6 bases at V and 8 bases at J, leaving 10 bases unmatched. Here the CDR3 DNA reads TGTGCCAGCAGAAATCCGGGACAGGGGTCGGATGAGCAGTTCTTC. Protein product: CASRNPGQGSDEQFF.

The genes are TRBV19 and TRBJ1-2, with D perhaps matching TRBD1 (6 bases). V was shortened by 6 bases and J by 6 bases, with 14 bases between the two germline ends. This CDR3 contains 13 residues. Germline V CDR1 and CDR2: LNHDA, SQIVND (reference sequence). The CDR3 nucleotides are TGTGCCAGTAGGACTCAGGGGCAGGATGGCTACACCTTC. It encodes CASRTQGQDGYTF.

V is TRBV5-6 and J is TRBJ1-1; D is perhaps TRBD1 (6 bases). Germline V gene data show CDR1 as SGHDT and CDR2 as YYEEEE. The CDR3 sequence is 13 residues long. Trimming left V 4 bases short and J 4 bases short, with 11 bases between. CDR3 sequence (DNA): TGTGCCAGCAGCACGGAAGGGGGCACTGAAGCTTTCTTT. Its translation: CASSTEGGTEAFF.